This TCR beta chain was sequenced for a study of PD-1 blockade in classical Hodgkin lymphoma. Sequencing was performed with immunoSEQ multiplex PCR; in TCRdb, only in-frame clones are kept and a portion is missing. This sample has approximately 29,000 clones, with 80% found just once. As to time point: cycle 4 day 1 (C4D1), after more than five weeks of nivolumab. Relapse was seen in all patients after autologous stem cell transplantation, and brentuximab vedotin exposure was variable. Study conclusions and caveats: Newly diagnosed patients were said to have less baseline TCR diversity than healthy donors did. Prior to therapy, complete responders displayed diversity much like that of newly diagnosed patients.

With respect to this clone: Its antigen is unidentified.

The TCR comes from a human donor with classical Hodgkin lymphoma. Sample: peripheral blood mononuclear cells (PBMCs), taken before the fourth cycle of nivolumab.

The DNA of the CDR3 is TGTGCCAGTAGTATAGTCGGGGCCTATAATGAAAAACTGTTTTTT. Translated, it gives CASSIVGAYNEKLFF. This chain links TRBV19 with TRBJ1-4, with D perhaps TRBD1 (5 bases). The V gene lost 1 base and the J gene lost 4 bases, with 10 bases spanning the gap. CDR3 size: 15 residues. Per the germline V gene, CDR1 is LNHDA and CDR2 is SQIVND (reference sequence).